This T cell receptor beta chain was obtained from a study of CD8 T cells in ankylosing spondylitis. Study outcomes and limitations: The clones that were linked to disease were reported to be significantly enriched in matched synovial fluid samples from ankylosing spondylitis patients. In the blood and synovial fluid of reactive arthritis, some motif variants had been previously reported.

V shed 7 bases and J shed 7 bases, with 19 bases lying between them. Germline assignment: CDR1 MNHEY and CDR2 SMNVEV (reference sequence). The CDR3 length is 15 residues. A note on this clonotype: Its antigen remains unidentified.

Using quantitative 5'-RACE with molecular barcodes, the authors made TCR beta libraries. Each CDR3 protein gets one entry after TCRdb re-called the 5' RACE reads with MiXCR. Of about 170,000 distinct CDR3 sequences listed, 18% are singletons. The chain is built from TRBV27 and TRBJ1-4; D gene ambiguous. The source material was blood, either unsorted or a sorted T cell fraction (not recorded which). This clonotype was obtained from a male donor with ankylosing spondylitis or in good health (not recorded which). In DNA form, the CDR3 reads TGTGCCAGCACTCTGACGGGTCAAGTGGGTGAAAAACTGTTTTTT. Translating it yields CASTLTGQVGEKLFF.